These 25 T cell receptor beta chains originate from one sample sequenced in a study of memory CD4+ T cells and cytomegalovirus serostatus. Libraries were prepared by immunoSEQ multiplex PCR; TCRdb keeps only in-frame clonotypes and omits some of them. The data hold around 33,000 clones, with roughly 80% observed a single time. Single viable CD3+CD4+CD8-CD45RO+ cells were sorted as the memory CD4+ T cells. Input material: memory CD4+ T cells from blood. The receptors were gathered from an adult in good health and CMV-seronegative. Some clones in this sample may be carry-over from other donors' samples.

The chain recombines TRBV6-5 with TRBJ2-3; 8 bases match TRBD2. The V gene end was trimmed by 6 bases and the J gene end by 0 bases; junction bases not matched to a gene: 5. This CDR3 has 15 residues. Germline values: CDR1 MNHEY, CDR2 SVGAGI. CDR3 in amino acids: CASSRGGRSTDTQYF. DNA of the CDR3: TGTGCCAGCAGCCGGGGGGGCCGAAGCACAGATACGCAGTATTTT.

The V call is TRBV7-8, the J call TRBJ2-1; D call uncertain. CDR3 size: 14 residues. V dropped 3 bases and J dropped 4 bases, with 10 bases sitting between them. From germline, CDR1 is SGHVS and CDR2 FQNEAQ. For the CDR3, the DNA is TGTGCCAGCAGCTTCAGGCGTTCATACAATGAGCAGTTCTTC. This encodes CASSFRRSYNEQFF.

This clone was seen a few times. The chain joins TRBV30 to TRBJ1-6, with D unresolved. Trimming left V 3 bases short and J 0 bases short, with 9 bases between. Germline-derived CDR1 and CDR2 are GTSNPN and SVGIG (reference sequence). The CDR3 spans 15 residues. This CDR3 is CAWSPDGSYNSPLHF. The CDR3, as DNA: TGTGCCTGGAGCCCCGACGGCTCCTATAATTCACCCCTCCACTTT.

Turning to this clone: At one of its ends the junction is not consistent with the germline gene, which may arise from a read error. The chain employs TRBV7-7 and TRBJ2-7; TRBD1 matches 8 bases. The CDR3 is 13 amino acids. From germline, CDR1 is SSHAT and CDR2 FNYEAQ (reference sequence). The CDR3 DNA follows: TGTGCTAGCAGCCATGACAGGGGCGACGAGCAGTACTTC. Protein: CASSHDRGDEQYF.

V and J are TRBV4-1 and TRBJ2-7, with 7 bases fitting TRBD1. V shed 0 bases and J 6 bases; nucleotides not matched to a gene: 2. Germline V gives CDR1 MGHRA, CDR2 YSYEKL. The CDR3 contains 13 residues. The DNA of the CDR3 is TGCGCCAGCAGCCAAGAACGGACAGGCGAGCAGTACTTC. Protein: CASSQERTGEQYF.

This chain links TRBV5-4 with TRBJ1-2; D is unclear. V dropped 2 bases and J dropped 8 bases, with 10 bases sitting between them. Per the germline V gene, CDR1 is SGHNT and CDR2 is YYREEE (reference sequence). CDR3 length: 12 residues. The chain's CDR3 is CASSLDDAGYTF. The CDR3 DNA reads as TGTGCCAGCAGCTTAGATGATGCGGGCTACACCTTC. Full variable domain (rest looked up from reference TRBV5-4 and TRBJ1-2): ETGVTQSPTHLIKTRGQQVTLRCSSQSGHNTVSWYQQALGQGPQFIFQYYREEENGRGNFPPRFSGLQFPNYSSELNVNALELDDSALYLCASSLDDAGYTFGSGTRLTVV.

CDR3 coding DNA: TGTGCCAGCGGAAACTACGCTGGGGAGCTGTTTTTT. Amino acids: CASGNYAGELFF. The chain uses TRBV6-4 and TRBJ2-2; no clear D gene. This CDR3 region has 12 residues. The germline V gene encodes CDR1 MRHNA and CDR2 SNTAGT. Trimming cost V 8 bases and J 8 bases, with 12 bases left between them.

The rearrangement joins TRBV10-3 to TRBJ2-7, with D perhaps assigned TRBD1 or TRBD2 (5 bases each). The length of the CDR3 is 13 residues. Trimming removed 3 bases at V and 4 bases at J, with 10 bases between. The germline gives CDR1 ENHRY, CDR2 SYGVKD. CDR3 DNA: TGTGCCATCAGTGATAGGGGACCTTACGAGCAGTACTTC. The encoded protein is CAISDRGPYEQYF.

The chain couples TRBV15 to TRBJ2-7; TRBD1 matches 7 bases. The CDR3 length is 17 residues. Unmatched junction bases numbered 8, after V lost 0 bases and J lost 0 bases. CDR1 and CDR2 from the germline V gene are LNHNV and YYDKDF (reference sequence). The CDR3 loop reads CATSRDGRGQNSYEQYF. The CDR3 region has the DNA TGTGCCACCAGCAGAGATGGTAGGGGGCAAAACTCCTACGAGCAGTACTTC.

The rearrangement uses TRBV7-2 and TRBJ1-1; D is perhaps TRBD1 (5 bases). The V end was cut by 2 bases, the J end by 1 base, with 11 bases between. This CDR3 has 15 residues. Germline assignment: CDR1 SGHTA and CDR2 FQGNSA. The CDR3 is CASSLWAGQNTEAFF. CDR3 DNA sequence: TGTGCCAGCAGCTTATGGGCGGGGCAGAACACTGAAGCTTTCTTT.

The DNA for the CDR3 is TGTGCCTGGGGGGGACAGGGGATAGGTGGCTACACCTTC. It is translated as CAWGGQGIGGYTF. The rearrangement joins TRBV30 to TRBJ1-2, with 10 bases identical to TRBD1. The CDR3 loop spans 13 amino acids. Trimming removed 5 bases from V and 7 bases from J; junction bases left unmatched: 7. CDR1 is GTSNPN and CDR2 is SVGIG in the germline V gene (reference sequence). Complete variable domain (other parts from reference TRBV30 and TRBJ1-2): SQTIHQWPATLVQPVGSPLSLECTVEGTSNPNLYWYRQAAGRGLQLLFYSVGIGQISSEVPQNLSASRPQDRQFILSSKKLLLSDSGFYLCAWGGQGIGGYTFGSGTRLTVV.

The V and J genes are TRBV11-3 and TRBJ1-1; D remains unclear. Germline V gives CDR1 SGHNT, CDR2 YENEEA. The CDR3 extends over 12 amino acids. Trimming took 1 base from V and 5 from J, leaving 5 bases between them. The CDR3 protein is CASSLGDTEAFF. CDR3 nucleotides: TGTGCCAGCAGCTTAGGAGATACTGAAGCTTTCTTT.

The gene calls are TRBV6-5 and TRBJ1-6; TRBD1 agrees at 7 bases. Germline V gene lookup returns CDR1 MNHEY and CDR2 SVGAGI. The CDR3 covers 15 residues. The junction had 9 bases not matched to a gene; V was cut back by 8 bases and J by 5 bases. CDR3 amino acids: CASGPTGENNSPLHF. As DNA, the CDR3 is TGTGCCAGCGGCCCAACAGGGGAAAATAATTCACCCCTCCACTTT.

This chain uses TRBV6-1 with TRBJ2-4, with TRBD1 matching over 9 bases. CDR3 length equals 16 residues. Trimming removed 4 bases from V and 3 bases from J; junction bases left unmatched: 7. Per the germline V gene, CDR1 is MNHNS and CDR2 is SASEGT. The CDR3 here is CASSVAGTGSKNIQYF. The CDR3, as DNA: TGTGCCAGCAGTGTGGCCGGGACAGGGAGCAAAAACATTCAGTACTTC.

The chain links TRBV2 to TRBJ1-1, with a possible D match to TRBD1 (6 bases). Between the trimmed V and J ends, which lost 8 bases and 5 bases, there was a span of 15 bases. The germline V gene has CDR1 SNHLY and CDR2 FYNNEI. This CDR3 comprises 13 residues. CDR3 region: CASERVRGTEAFF. The CDR3 DNA reads TGTGCCAGCGAAAGAGTGAGGGGGACTGAAGCTTTCTTT.

V usage is TRBV2 and J usage is TRBJ2-7, with 9 nucleotides matching TRBD2. The V gene's germline CDR1 is SNHLY and CDR2 FYNNEI. Unmatched junction bases numbered 8, after V lost 5 bases and J lost 6 bases. The CDR3 is 14 amino acids. The CDR3 region is CASSRRGGQGEQYF. CDR3 sequence (DNA): TGTGCCAGCAGTCGGCGGGGGGGCCAGGGCGAGCAGTACTTC.

The rearrangement links TRBV7-8 to TRBJ1-1; D not resolved. Per the germline V gene, CDR1 is SGHVS and CDR2 is FQNEAQ. The CDR3 extends over 15 amino acids. The germline V and J ends were trimmed by 5 bases and 9 bases, with 22 bases remaining between them. CDR3 DNA sequence: TGTGCCAGCAGCCCATCAGAATCTGGAGTTGGGAAAGCTTTCTTT. It translates to CASSPSESGVGKAFF.

The chain links TRBV19 to TRBJ1-5; tentatively, D is TRBD1 (5 bases). Germline V gene sequence: CDR1 LNHDA, CDR2 SQIVND (reference sequence). The CDR3 runs to 16 residues. V was shortened by 3 bases and J by 2 bases, with 14 bases between the two germline ends. The CDR3 DNA reads TGTGCCAGTAGTATGAGCATGGCGGGGCGCAATCAGCCCCAGCATTTT. Its protein is CASSMSMAGRNQPQHF.

V gene TRBV30 combines with J gene TRBJ2-7; 8 nucleotides line up with TRBD1. The CDR3 sequence is 13 residues long. Germline CDR1 is GTSNPN and CDR2 is SVGIG (reference sequence). V shed 7 bases and J 0 bases; nucleotides not matched to a gene: 5. CDR3 region: CASDRVISYEQYF. The CDR3 DNA follows: TGTGCCTCGGACAGGGTGATCTCCTACGAGCAGTACTTC.

Only a few counts were recorded for this clone. The V call is TRBV4-1, the J call TRBJ1-1; TRBD1 is a possible D gene (5 bases). There are 16 residues in the CDR3. The V end lost 1 base, the J end lost 4 bases, and 16 bases lay between the germline ends. Germline V lookup: CDR1 MGHRA, CDR2 YSYEKL. CDR3 sequence reads: CASSQVGREVGTEAFF. The CDR3 bases are TGCGCCAGCAGCCAAGTGGGCAGGGAGGTAGGCACTGAAGCTTTCTTT.

The V call is TRBV4-2, the J call TRBJ2-4, with 8 bases identical to TRBD1. V lost 0 bases, J lost 7 bases, and 8 bases stayed unmatched. The germline V gene has CDR1 LGHNA and CDR2 YNFKEQ. The CDR3 is made up of 16 amino acids. The CDR3 spells CASSQDLRQGTNIQYF. In DNA form, the CDR3 reads TGTGCCAGCAGCCAAGATTTAAGACAGGGGACCAACATTCAGTACTTC.

The rearrangement joins TRBV2 to TRBJ1-2; TRBD1 matches 8 bases. CDR3 length: 12 residues. Germline V CDR1 and CDR2: SNHLY, FYNNEI. Trimming cost V 8 bases and J 8 bases; bases outside gene matches: 7. The CDR3 reads CASWGTGGGYTF. The CDR3 nucleotides read TGTGCCAGCTGGGGGACAGGAGGAGGCTACACCTTC.

The chain carries TRBV5-4 and TRBJ1-6; a weak D match, TRBD1 (5 bases). The CDR3 is made up of 14 amino acids. CDR1 and CDR2 from the germline V gene are SGHNT and YYREEE (reference sequence). The V and J ends lost 4 bases and 4 bases respectively, with 9 bases between them. The CDR3 DNA is TGTGCCAGCAGCCCAGGGAATTATAATTCACCCCTCCACTTT. Protein sequence: CASSPGNYNSPLHF.

The chain combines TRBV5-4 with TRBJ1-1, with D unclear. V was pared by 0 bases and J by 1 base, with 10 bases between. The germline V gene encodes CDR1 SGHNT and CDR2 YYREEE (reference sequence). The CDR3 runs 15 residues. In DNA form, the CDR3 reads TGTGCCAGCAGCTTGGGGGTAATGGGGAACACTGAAGCTTTCTTT. Its translation: CASSLGVMGNTEAFF.

This clone has more than one count but fewer than ten. This chain joins TRBV28 and TRBJ1-1; a weak D match, TRBD1 (5 bases). Germline CDR1 MDHEN, CDR2 SYDVKM. The CDR3 is made up of 15 amino acids. Trimming removed 8 bases at V and 1 base at J, with 17 bases between. The CDR3 nucleotides are TGTGCCAGCCCCCCCGCCCAGGGAGGGAACACTGAAGCTTTCTTT. Its protein product is CASPPAQGGNTEAFF. Using reference TRBV28 and TRBJ1-1 for the parts outside the CDR3, the full variable domain is DVKVTQSSRYLVKRTGEKVFLECVQDMDHENMFWYRQDPGLGLRLIYFSYDVKMKEKGDIPEGYSVSREKKERFSLILESASTNQTSMYLCASPPAQGGNTEAFFGQGTRLTVV.